Listed below are T cell receptor beta chains from one sample, sequenced in a study of shared T cell receptors in the human thymus. The repertoire was sequenced with immunoSEQ multiplex PCR; TCRdb's copy has only in-frame clones and lacks some. The sample has about 660,000 clones, roughly 90% seen once. The data also belong to a second study, concerning human thymus T cells.

Sequencing was performed on thymocytes. The origin of the receptors is a boy younger than two with a congenital heart defect. Each CDR3 is given with its conserved first and last residue. The D gene is left open where the match is weak.

j_gene | d_gene | v_gene | CDR3aa
TRBJ2-7 | TRBD2 | TRBV7-8 | CASSRTRDYSAEQYF
TRBJ1-2 | TRBD1 | TRBV25-1 | CASSELLTGGDGYTF
TRBJ2-1 | TRBD2 | TRBV6-5 | CASSGTSGRYCEQFF
TRBJ2-7 | - | TRBV4-2 | CASSQGKRSGNYEQYF
TRBJ2-3 | TRBD1 | TRBV7-2 | CASSSLGQGGTDTQYF
TRBJ2-3 | TRBD2 | TRBV4-3 | CASSQEGLAGESDTQYF
TRBJ2-2 | TRBD1 | TRBV4-2 | CASSPAECGTPGGANTGELFF
TRBJ2-6 | - | TRBV19 | CASSSRRGAGANVLTF
TRBJ2-7 | - | TRBV11-2 | CASSPLVARPFSYEQYF
TRBJ1-2 | - | TRBV27 | CASGLGGSRGRGYTF
TRBJ2-3 | - | TRBV7-2 | CASSLGGQRYTQYF
TRBJ2-5 | TRBD1 | TRBV19 | CASSRVRDSIQETQYF
TRBJ2-5 | - | TRBV9 | CASSVATGYQETQYF
TRBJ2-1 | - | TRBV28 | CASSLQEANEQFF
TRBJ2-7 | - | TRBV6-1 | CASSATDWDEQYF
TRBJ2-7 | TRBD2 | TRBV18 | CASSPEASSGSSQVYEQYF
TRBJ2-2 | - | TRBV6-5 | CASSSLASRGTGELFF
TRBJ2-2 | - | TRBV7-2 | CASSYPSMEARGAGELFF
TRBJ2-3 | TRBD1 | TRBV15 | CAVSNYRGQADTQYF
TRBJ2-1 | - | TRBV6-1 | CASSERQVDNEQFF
TRBJ2-2 | - | TRBV7-4 | CASSFRVNTGELFF
TRBJ1-2 | TRBD1 | TRBV27 | CASSTPGQGYDGYTF
TRBJ1-4 | - | TRBV6-5 | CASKAPTERSEKLFF
TRBJ2-1 | TRBD2 | TRBV6-6 | CASSVGRAYNEQFF
TRBJ2-7 | - | TRBV5-1 | CASSGHPYEQYF
TRBJ2-3 | TRBD2 | TRBV27 | CASSLLGISGSHQDTQYF
TRBJ1-1 | - | TRBV19 | CASLDRKGTEAFF
TRBJ2-7 | - | TRBV7-2 | CASSKLGEANEQYF
TRBJ2-5 | TRBD2 | TRBV6-6 | CASSPNGLVPETQYF
TRBJ1-3 | - | TRBV11-2 | CASSFTDKEGNTIYF